The clone carrying this T cell receptor (beta chain) showed up just once. The sample is drawn from a study of cytomegalovirus exposure and HLA in healthy donors. Per germline, CDR1 SGHAT and CDR2 FQNNGV. V was pared by 1 base and J by 7 bases, with 6 bases of the junction left unmatched. The CDR3 runs 16 residues. Primers: 60 Vbeta forward and 13 Jbeta reverse. TCRdb keeps only in-frame clones here, not all; method: immunoSEQ multiplex PCR. Here the sample spans about 200,000 clones, roughly four fifths being singletons. Material for sequencing was PBMCs. This receptor was obtained from a middle-aged woman in good health and CMV-seronegative. The chain uses TRBV11-2 and TRBJ2-1; 11 nucleotides line up with TRBD2. The CDR3 bases are TGTGCCAGCAGCTTAGTCATAGCGGGAGGGGGTAATGAGCAGTTCTTC. This gives the protein CASSLVIAGGGNEQFF.